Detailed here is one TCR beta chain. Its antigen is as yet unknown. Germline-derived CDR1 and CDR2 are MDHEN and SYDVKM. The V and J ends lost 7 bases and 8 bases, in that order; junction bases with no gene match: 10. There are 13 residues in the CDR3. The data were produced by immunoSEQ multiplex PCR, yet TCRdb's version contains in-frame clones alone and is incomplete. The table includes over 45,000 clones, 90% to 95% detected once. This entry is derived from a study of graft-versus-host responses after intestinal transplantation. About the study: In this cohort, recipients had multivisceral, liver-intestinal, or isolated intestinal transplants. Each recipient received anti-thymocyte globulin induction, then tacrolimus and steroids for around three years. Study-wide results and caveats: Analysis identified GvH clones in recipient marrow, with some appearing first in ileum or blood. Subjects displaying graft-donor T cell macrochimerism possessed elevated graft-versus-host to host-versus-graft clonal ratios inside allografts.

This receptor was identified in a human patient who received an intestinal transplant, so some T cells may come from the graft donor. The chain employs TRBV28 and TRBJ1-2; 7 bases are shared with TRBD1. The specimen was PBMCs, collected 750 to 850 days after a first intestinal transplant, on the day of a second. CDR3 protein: CASTIQGPGGYTF. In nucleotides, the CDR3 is TGTGCCAGCACGATACAGGGGCCGGGGGGCTACACCTTC.